This T cell receptor beta chain emerged from a study of blood T cell repertoires in COVID-19. In the study overall: The cDNA or gDNA used as material had been derived from T cells, B-cell-depleted T cells, or PBMCs.

As originally analysed: Reference gene primers were amplified, and this amplification served to estimate nucleated cell counts. Sequencing used immunoSEQ multiplex PCR; TCRdb keeps in-frame clones, though not all of them. D and trimming come from the DNA, and the V and J calls and clone size come from that table. The sample holds 180,000 or so clones, approximately 86% seen once. After removal of 6 bases from V and 7 bases from J, the junction contained 11 bases not matched to a gene. CDR1 and CDR2 from the germline V gene are MNHEY and SVGEGT. The CDR3 sequence is 16 residues long. The sequence was obtained from a man in his 60s with acute or convalescent COVID-19. The chain is built from TRBV6-2 or TRBV6-3 and TRBJ2-3, with 12 bases aligning to TRBD2. The sample was peripheral blood. The chain's CDR3 is CASSLRLAGALYTQYF. The CDR3 DNA reads TGTGCCAGCAGCCTCAGACTAGCGGGAGCACTTTATACGCAGTATTTT.